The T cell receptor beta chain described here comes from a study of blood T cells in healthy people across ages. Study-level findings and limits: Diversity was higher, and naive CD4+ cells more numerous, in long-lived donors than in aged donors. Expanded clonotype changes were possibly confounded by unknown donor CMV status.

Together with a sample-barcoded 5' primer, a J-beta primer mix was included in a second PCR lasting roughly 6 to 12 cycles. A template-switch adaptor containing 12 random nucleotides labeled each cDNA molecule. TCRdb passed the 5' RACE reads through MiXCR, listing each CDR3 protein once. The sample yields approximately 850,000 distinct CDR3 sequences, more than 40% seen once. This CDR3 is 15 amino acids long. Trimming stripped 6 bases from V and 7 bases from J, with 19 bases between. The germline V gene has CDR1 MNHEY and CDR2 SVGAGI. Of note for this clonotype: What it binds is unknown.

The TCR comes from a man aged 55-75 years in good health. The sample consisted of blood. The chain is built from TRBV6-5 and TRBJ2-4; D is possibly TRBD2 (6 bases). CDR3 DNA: TGTGCCAGCAGGACCTTATCGGGACGGGGGAACATTCAGTACTTC. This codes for CASRTLSGRGNIQYF.